The 10 T cell receptor beta chains in this list originate from one sample, sequenced in a study of cytomegalovirus exposure and HLA in healthy donors. Primers: 60 Vbeta forward and 13 Jbeta reverse. The method was immunoSEQ multiplex PCR; TCRdb's version includes in-frame clones alone and lacks a portion of them. Its table lists 130,000 or so clones. Sequences were obtained from PBMCs. These TCRs come from a woman aged 35 to 49 in good health and CMV-seronegative.

Points on this clone: Different DNA sequences within this sample yield the same CDR3. The chain is built from TRBV11-1 and TRBJ2-7, with D maybe TRBD2 (6 bases). V was clipped by 4 bases and J by 7 bases, with 14 bases between them. CDR3 size: 13 residues. In germline, CDR1 is SGHAT, CDR2 FQDESV (reference sequence). The CDR3 protein is CASSSRRGREQYV. CDR3 nucleotides: TGTGCCAGCAGCTCGAGACGGGGGAGAGAGCAGTACGTC.

In nucleotides, the CDR3 is TGTGCCAGCAGCCCAGGAGGGCGGGTCGCCTACAATGAGCAGTTCTTC. Amino acids: CASSPGGRVAYNEQFF. The rearrangement links TRBV9 to TRBJ2-1, with a tentative D call TRBD2 (6 bases). Germline-derived CDR1 and CDR2 are SGDLS and YYNGEE. The CDR3 is 16 amino acids. The V end lost 4 bases, the J end lost 2 bases, and 16 bases lay between the germline ends.

The V gene is TRBV7-2, the J gene TRBJ2-3; 7 bases line up with TRBD2. From germline, CDR1 is SGHTA and CDR2 FQGNSA. V shed 5 bases, J shed 6 bases, and the junction held 8 bases outside the gene matches. There are 14 residues in the CDR3. The CDR3 DNA is TGTGCCAGCAGCCTCCAGCGGGGCGGGGATACGCAGTATTTT. Protein: CASSLQRGGDTQYF.

The chain links TRBV5-4 to TRBJ2-7; 8 nucleotides agree with TRBD2. V was clipped by 4 bases and J by 6 bases; unmatched bases: 0. Germline V gene sequence: CDR1 SGHNT, CDR2 YYREEE (reference sequence). This CDR3 is built from 11 residues. CDR3 region: CASSREGEQYV. The CDR3, as DNA: TGTGCCAGCAGCCGGGAGGGCGAGCAGTACGTC.

Written as DNA, the CDR3 is TGTGCCAGCAGCTTAGGCCACAGGGGGCCTAGCAATCAGCCCCAGCATTTT. Translation gives CASSLGHRGPSNQPQHF. The gene calls are TRBV7-9 and TRBJ1-5, with 9 bases aligning to TRBD1. The CDR3 is 17 amino acids. With V trimmed by 1 base and J by 0 bases, 4 bases remained unmatched. Looked up from germline, CDR1 is SEHNR and CDR2 is FQNEAQ (reference sequence).

The J gene is TRBJ2-1, the V gene TRBV13; 11 bases are a match to TRBD2. CDR1 PRHDT and CDR2 FYEKMQ come from the germline V gene (reference sequence). This CDR3 comprises 16 residues. Unmatched junction bases numbered 4, after V lost 1 base and J lost 5 bases. CDR3 nucleotides: TGTGCCAGCAGCTTAGAGGGACTAGCGGTAAACAATGAGCAGTTCTTC. This gives the protein CASSLEGLAVNNEQFF.

The chain has TRBV27 and TRBJ1-3; 8 bases map to TRBD1. Germline CDR1 MNHEY, CDR2 SMNVEV (reference sequence). The CDR3 loop spans 15 amino acids. V shed 6 bases, J shed 1 base, and the junction held 5 bases outside the gene matches. The CDR3: CASSRQGASGNTIYF. The CDR3 nucleotides are TGTGCCAGCAGCCGGCAGGGGGCTTCTGGAAACACCATATATTTT.

The CDR3 is CASSFRTRLHIRNEQFF. In nucleotides, the CDR3 is TGTGCCAGCAGCTTTAGGACGAGACTACATATTCGGAATGAGCAGTTCTTC. The rearrangement joins TRBV11-2 to TRBJ2-1; D might be TRBD2 (5 bases). With 3 bases removed from V and 7 bases from J, the gap between germline ends came to 22 bases. Germline values: CDR1 SGHAT, CDR2 FQNNGV. The CDR3 runs to 17 residues.

This chain uses TRBV6-6 with TRBJ2-7, with 7 bases that match TRBD2. Germline CDR1 MNHNY, CDR2 SVGAGI (reference sequence). V shed 4 bases and J 3 bases; nucleotides not matched to a gene: 3. The CDR3 sequence is 13 residues long. The CDR3 DNA reads as TGTGCCAGCAGTTCGACGGGGGGCTACGAGCAGTACGTC. It specifies CASSSTGGYEQYV.

The V call is TRBV27, the J call TRBJ1-2, with 8 bases aligning to TRBD1. The CDR3 runs 12 residues. Germline V gene sequence: CDR1 MNHEY, CDR2 SMNVEV (reference sequence). V lost 7 bases to trimming and J lost 7 bases; unmatched junction nucleotides: 5. The CDR3, as DNA: TGTGCCAGCACCACAGGGGGTTCTGGCTACACCTTC. Its protein product is CASTTGGSGYTF.